This T cell receptor (beta chain) was observed in a study of blood T cells in healthy people across ages. Study-level results: Per million T cells, the diversity of TCR beta decreased roughly linearly as age advanced.

Donor samples were obtained from healthy Caucasian individuals from Russia, aged 6 to 90. Drawing of peripheral blood yielded ten milliliters from each donor. Every sample gave at least 5 micrograms of total RNA when it was extracted. CDR1 GTSNPN and CDR2 SVGIG come from the germline V gene (reference sequence). The CDR3 has 12 residues. V was pared by 0 bases and J by 2 bases, with 4 bases between. With respect to this clonotype: Its antigen is unidentified.

The second PCR ran roughly 7 to 11 cycles with a sample-barcoded 5' primer and J-beta primers. Each CDR3 protein is one row after TCRdb ran MiXCR on the 5' RACE reads. The repertoire consists of some 900,000 distinct CDR3 sequences, with roughly 48% occurring once and the leading ten covering 13%. The rearrangement links TRBV30 to TRBJ1-1; D remains unclear. The sample was blood. This sequence originates from a man aged 25-40 years in good health. CDR3: CAWSVTNTEAFF. The CDR3 nucleotides are TGTGCCTGGAGTGTAACAAACACTGAAGCTTTCTTT.